This T cell receptor (beta chain) was recorded in a study of blood T cell repertoires in COVID-19. Whole-study context: The United States, Italy and Spain provided the acute and convalescent COVID-19 samples. PBMCs, B-cell-depleted T cells, or T cells provided the cDNA or gDNA that made up the material.

The CDR3 consists of 13 residues. The V end was cut by 8 bases, the J end by 5 bases, with 15 bases between. CDR1 and CDR2 (germline): MNHEY, SVGAGI. In the source study's methods: Amplification of reference gene primers was used by the study to estimate nucleated cell counts. Sequenced by immunoSEQ multiplex PCR; TCRdb stores in-frame clones only, minus some. The V and J calls and clone size were taken over from that table, and D and trimming were inferred from the DNA. The sample has 160,000 or so clones, nearly 80% seen once. Sequencing was done on a sample of peripheral blood. The TCR was taken from a woman older than 75 with acute or convalescent COVID-19. The chain carries TRBV6-5 and TRBJ2-5; no clear D. Written as DNA, the CDR3 is TGTGCCAGCGGGCCTCGGAATGGGGAGACCCAGTACTTC. It translates to CASGPRNGETQYF.